The 16 T cell receptor beta chains given below trace back to one sample, sequenced in a study of tissue T cells after allogeneic stem cell transplantation. Regarding time point: mouse harvest day 14 after allogeneic transplant. Each mouse received 10^7 T-cell-depleted marrow cells plus 10^6 splenic CD5+ T cells by tail vein. Clones were read by immunoSEQ multiplex PCR, and TCRdb kept only the in-frame ones, dropping some. Here the sample spans fewer than 3,000 clones, 45% to 60% being singletons. The specimen sequenced was lymph node tissue. These receptors all stem from a female BALB/c mouse given C57BL/6 T cells with graft-versus-host disease after an allogeneic hematopoietic cell transplant.

Points on this clone: Mouse names are used for the genes. The read halts 1 residue ahead of the CDR3 end, with the missing end drawn from the germline J gene. The chain uses TRBV16 and TRBJ1-4, with 7 bases that match TRBD1. There are 15 residues in the CDR3. The germline V gene has CDR1 SGHSA and CDR2 FRNQAP. The V segment lost 1 base and the J segment 3 bases; nucleotides outside the gene matches: 2. CDR3 region: CASSLGGGTNERLFF. The part of the CDR3 DNA that was read is TGTGCAAGCAGCTTAGGAGGGGGCACCAACGAAAGATTATTT.

Details on this clone: Genes here carry mouse names. From the germline J gene comes the end of the CDR3, since the read stops 1 residue before it. The chain is built from TRBV12-1 and TRBJ2-7, with 11 nucleotides matching TRBD2. The V gene end was trimmed by 4 bases and the J gene end by 4 bases; junction bases not matched to a gene: 8. CDR1 SGHSN and CDR2 HYEKVE come from the germline V gene. The CDR3 runs to 15 residues. The part of the CDR3 DNA that was read is TGTGCCAGCTCACCTCCCGGGACTGGGGGTTATGAACAGTAC. As protein: CASSPPGTGGYEQY. The whole CDR3 protein reads CASSPPGTGGYEQYF.

Notes on this clone: Genes and germline are mouse. This chain's CDR3 is CASSLSLGGRAETLYF. The part of the CDR3 DNA that was read is TGTGCCAGCTCTCTCTCTCTGGGGGGGCGAGCAGAAACGCTGTAT. The chain carries TRBV12-2 and TRBJ2-3, with 10 bases matching TRBD2. The CDR3 extends 1 residue past the end of the read, so its final part is completed from the germline J gene. The length of the CDR3 is 16 residues. Germline CDR1 SGHLS, CDR2 HYDKME. After removal of 0 bases from V and 3 bases from J, the junction contained 5 bases not matched to a gene. Looking up the rest from reference TRBV12-2 and TRBJ2-3 gives the full variable domain: NSGVVQSPRYIIKGKGERSILKCIPISGHLSVAWYQQTQGQELKFFIQHYDKMERDKGNLPSRFSVQQFDDYHSEMNMSALELEDSAVYFCASSLSLGGRAETLYFGSGTRLTVL.

This clone turned up a few times. These gene names are mouse names. The CDR3 extends 1 residue past the end of the read, so its final part is completed from the germline J gene. V gene TRBV13-1 combines with J gene TRBJ1-6, with D possibly matching TRBD1 (6 bases). TRBJ1-6 is an ORF, and what it does is uncertain. CDR1 is NSHNY and CDR2 is SYGAGN in the germline V gene. V was pared by 2 bases and J by 4 bases, with 10 bases between. The CDR3 spans 15 residues. CDR3: CASSEGQKYNSPLYF. Partial CDR3 DNA: TGTGCCAGCAGTGAGGGACAAAAATATAATTCGCCCCTCTAC.

This clone is labeled as medium-sized. Gene names refer to mouse genes. The read ends 1 residue shy of where the CDR3 ends; the end is completed using the germline J gene. V is TRBV26 and J is TRBJ1-5; possible D gene TRBD1, 6 bases. The CDR3 length is 14 residues. CDR1 and CDR2 (germline): KGHPV, FQNQEV (reference sequence). V was pared by 1 base and J by 6 bases, with 10 bases between. The CDR3 protein is CASSLFRGGQAPLF. The covered CDR3 bases are TGTGCCAGCAGTCTGTTCAGGGGAGGCCAGGCTCCGCTT.

This clone was counted a few times. Mouse gene names and germline throughout. The read comes to an end 1 residue before the CDR3 does, leaving the germline J gene to fill in the end. V is TRBV3 and J is TRBJ2-4, with a weak D call TRBD2 (6 bases). V dropped 2 bases and J dropped 2 bases, with 8 bases sitting between them. This CDR3 has 14 amino acids. In germline, CDR1 is SNHLY, CDR2 FYNGKV (reference sequence). CDR3 amino acids: CASSLHWDQNTLYF. The part of the CDR3 DNA that was read is TGTGCCAGCAGCTTACACTGGGATCAAAACACCTTGTAC.

About this clone: Gene names and germline match the mouse. The DNA ends 1 residue before the CDR3 does, and the rest of the CDR3 is filled in from the germline J gene. The J gene is TRBJ1-3, the V gene TRBV12-2; 7 nucleotides line up with TRBD1. Unmatched junction bases numbered 4, after V lost 0 bases and J lost 0 bases. The CDR3 covers 16 residues. Germline CDR1 SGHLS, CDR2 HYDKME. CDR3 DNA, as far as it was read: TGTGCCAGCTCTCTCGAGACAGGGAATTCTGGAAATACGCTCTAT. It encodes CASSLETGNSGNTLY. The entire CDR3 sequence reads CASSLETGNSGNTLYF. Combining the CDR3 with reference TRBV12-2 and TRBJ1-3 gives the whole variable domain NSGVVQSPRYIIKGKGERSILKCIPISGHLSVAWYQQTQGQELKFFIQHYDKMERDKGNLPSRFSVQQFDDYHSEMNMSALELEDSAVYFCASSLETGNSGNTLYFGEGSRLIVV.

This clone was seen only a few times. Gene names are mouse gene names. The CDR3 end falls 1 residue outside the read, so it is completed with the germline J gene. The chain recombines TRBV26 with TRBJ1-3, with TRBD1 as a possible D gene (5 bases). V was clipped by 2 bases and J by 3 bases, with 8 bases between them. Germline V gives CDR1 KGHPV, CDR2 FQNQEV (reference sequence). The CDR3 totals 14 residues. The CDR3 reads CASSLVGLGNTLYF. Incomplete CDR3 DNA: TGTGCCAGCAGTCTGGTGGGGCTTGGAAATACGCTCTAT.

Concerning this clone: The genes are named according to mouse. Read data end 1 residue before the CDR3 end; the end is taken from the germline J gene. This chain joins TRBV3 and TRBJ2-3; TRBD2 agrees at 10 bases. The germline V gene encodes CDR1 SNHLY and CDR2 FYNGKV (reference sequence). J was trimmed by 0 bases and V by 3 bases; bases with no gene match: 3. The CDR3 has 16 amino acids. The CDR3 sequence: CASSLGLGPSAETLYF. The sequenced CDR3 bases are TGTGCCAGCAGCTTGGGACTGGGGCCTAGTGCAGAAACGCTGTAT.

Regarding this clone: Mouse gene names apply. The read finishes 1 residue shy of the CDR3 end, and the germline J gene is used to complete it. This rearrangement joins TRBV12-1 to TRBJ1-1; 7 bases match TRBD1. The V segment lost 6 bases and the J segment 0 bases; nucleotides outside the gene matches: 3. CDR1 is SGHSN, CDR2 HYEKVE, per germline. This CDR3 region has 13 residues. CDR3 DNA (partial): TGTGCCAGCCAAGGGACAGCAAACACAGAAGTCTTC. Its translation is CASQGTANTEVF. The full CDR3 sequence reads CASQGTANTEVFF.

This clone was counted only a few times. Genes here carry mouse names. The read comes to an end 1 residue before the CDR3 does, leaving the germline J gene to fill in the end. The V gene is TRBV26, the J gene TRBJ2-1; no firm D call. Per germline, CDR1 KGHPV and CDR2 FQNQEV (reference sequence). CDR3 size: 14 residues. Trimming removed 0 bases from V and 1 base from J, with 4 bases in between. This CDR3 reads CASSLSYNYAEQFF. Partial CDR3 DNA: TGTGCCAGCAGTCTGTCGTACAACTATGCTGAGCAGTTC. Together with reference TRBV26 and TRBJ2-1, the CDR3 gives the full variable domain: NSKVIQTPRYLVKGQGQKAKMRCIPEKGHPVVFWYQQNKNNEFKFLINFQNQEVLQQIDMTEKRFSAECPSNSPCSLEIQSSEAGDSALYLCASSLSYNYAEQFFGPGTRLTVL.

This clone was recorded a few times. At one end the junction does not follow the germline gene, possibly because of a read error. The gene symbols are mouse symbols. The CDR3 end is not reached by the read, which stops 1 residue before it; the germline J gene fills it in. The rearrangement uses TRBV15 and TRBJ2-7; TRBD2 matches 9 bases. The CDR3 length is 14 residues. CDR1 and CDR2 (germline): SGHND, FRSKSL. The covered CDR3 bases are TGTGCAAGCAGCTTACCCTGGGGGGGTTATGAACAGTAC. Its protein is CASSLPWGGYEQY. The complete CDR3 protein is CASSLPWGGYEQYF.

Points on this clone: The listed genes are named as in mouse. The CDR3 goes on 1 residue after the read ends, and that part is filled in from the germline J gene. This chain links TRBV13-1 with TRBJ1-1; perhaps TRBD1 as D (6 bases). This CDR3 is 13 amino acids long. The germline CDR1 and CDR2 sequences are NSHNY and SYGAGN. V dropped 0 bases and J dropped 4 bases, with 7 bases sitting between them. CDR3 residues: CASSDGGRTEVFF. The DNA read from the CDR3 is TGTGCCAGCAGTGATGGGGGGCGCACAGAAGTCTTC.

As to this clone: The genes are named according to mouse. The CDR3 goes on 1 residue after the read ends, and that part is filled in from the germline J gene. The chain is built from TRBV3 and TRBJ1-4, with D possibly matching TRBD1 (6 bases). V lost 3 bases and J lost 3, with 11 bases in between. Germline lookup yields CDR1 SNHLY and CDR2 FYNGKV (reference sequence). CDR3 size: 15 residues. The CDR3 DNA, read in part, is TGTGCCAGCAGCTTTCGGGGGGCTCCCAACGAAAGATTATTT. Amino acids: CASSFRGAPNERLF. The entire CDR3 is CASSFRGAPNERLFF.

This clone was recorded only once. Genes and germline are mouse. The sequence runs out 1 residue before the end of the CDR3; the remainder is reconstructed from the germline J gene. This chain uses TRBV26 with TRBJ2-3; D not resolved. The CDR3 spans 13 residues. CDR1 and CDR2 from the germline V gene are KGHPV and FQNQEV (reference sequence). Trimming cost V 3 bases and J 1 base, with 5 bases left between them. The chain's CDR3 is CASSLQGAETLYF. The DNA read from the CDR3 is TGTGCCAGCAGTCTCCAGGGTGCAGAAACGCTGTAT.

This clone has only a few counts. Gene labels here are mouse ones. The CDR3 end falls 1 residue outside the read, so it is completed with the germline J gene. V is TRBV14 and J is TRBJ2-4; 12 bases are shared with TRBD2. The CDR3 totals 16 residues. V lost 5 bases to trimming and J lost 0 bases; unmatched junction nucleotides: 4. Looked up from germline, CDR1 is SGHDT and CDR2 is FRDEAV. The CDR3 sequence is CASRDWGGASQNTLYF. The CDR3 DNA, read in part, is TGTGCCAGCAGAGACTGGGGGGGCGCTAGTCAAAACACCTTGTAC.